This TCR beta chain was found in a study of T cells in Graves' hyperthyroidism and ophthalmopathy. CDR1 SGHVS and CDR2 FQNEAQ come from the germline V gene. With V trimmed by 2 bases and J by 9 bases, 17 bases remained unmatched. The length of the CDR3 is 17 residues. RNA transcripts served as the template for amplifying TCR beta CDR3 regions. A set of HTBI primers served as the primers for a first-round RT-PCR of the TCR CDR3. TCRdb reprocessed the multiplex PCR reads with MiXCR, giving one entry per CDR3 protein. This sample has about 580,000 distinct CDR3 sequences; around 13% occur once, and the top ten carry more than 4.5%. Findings of the study overall: Ophthalmopathy cases were set apart from stable hyperthyroidism by a 13 V-J model.

Each diagnosis drew on symptoms, thyroxine, TRAb, thyroid ultrasound and orbital computed tomography findings. This clonotype was detected a few times. Its target is unknown. This clonotype was obtained from a woman aged 25 to 39 with Graves' hyperthyroidism that later progressed to Graves' ophthalmopathy. This chain links TRBV7-8 with TRBJ2-5, with 8 bases that match TRBD1. Sequencing used blood. Here the CDR3 DNA reads TGTGCCAGCAGCTTATCGGTGCAGGGGGCGGCCACCGATCCCCAGTACTTC. As protein: CASSLSVQGAATDPQYF.